These 13 T cell receptor beta chains were sequenced from one sample in a study of CD8 T cells in Susac syndrome. RNA in amounts of about 0.5 to 1 ug was reverse transcribed with random hexamers. TCRdb processed the immunoSEQ multiplex PCR reads anew with MiXCR; each CDR3 protein has one entry. Among roughly 180,000 distinct CDR3 sequences listed, roughly 94% were seen once. Sample: CD4+ T cells from PBMCs. These receptors all stem from a human donor with Susac syndrome.

The chain couples TRBV29-1 to TRBJ1-2; D gene unclear. This CDR3 is 12 amino acids long. Germline CDR1 SQVTM, CDR2 ANQGSEA. Between the trimmed V and J ends, which lost 6 bases and 1 base, there was a span of 9 bases. The CDR3 DNA sequence: TGCAGCGTCCCGGCTGGTAACTATGGCTACACCTTC. This encodes CSVPAGNYGYTF.

The chain couples TRBV5-1 to TRBJ2-1; 14 nucleotides align to TRBD2. This CDR3 region has 15 residues. Trimming removed 4 bases from V and 6 bases from J; junction bases left unmatched: 3. Germline V CDR1 and CDR2: SGHRS, YFSETQ. The CDR3 DNA reads TGCGCCAGCAGCCCGGGACTAGCGGGGGCCAATGAGCAGTTCTTC. It yields the protein CASSPGLAGANEQFF.

V is TRBV20-1 and J is TRBJ2-5, with D unclear. There are 11 residues in the CDR3. The V end was cut by 3 bases, the J end by 4 bases, with 6 bases between. CDR1 DFQATT and CDR2 SNEGSKA come from the germline V gene (reference sequence). The CDR3 sequence is CSASIAETQYF. The CDR3 nucleotides are TGCAGTGCTAGTATCGCAGAGACCCAGTACTTC.

This chain links TRBV20-1 with TRBJ1-2, with D possibly being TRBD1 (6 bases). V was shortened by 5 bases and J by 2 bases, with 15 bases between the two germline ends. The V gene's germline CDR1 is DFQATT and CDR2 SNEGSKA (reference sequence). This CDR3 region has 14 residues. DNA for the CDR3: TGCAGTGCTCAAGGACAGACCTTGAACTATGGCTACACCTTC. Protein: CSAQGQTLNYGYTF.

The chain carries TRBV12-3 or TRBV12-4 and TRBJ2-3; D gene ambiguous. V was shortened by 1 base and J by 1 base, with 9 bases between the two germline ends. CDR3 size: 15 residues. This CDR3 is CASSLEGIGTDTQYF. The CDR3 DNA is TGTGCCAGCAGTTTAGAGGGAATCGGCACAGATACGCAGTATTTT.

V usage is TRBV7-6 and J usage is TRBJ2-1, with a weak D call TRBD2 (5 bases). Germline lookup yields CDR1 SGHVS and CDR2 FNYEAQ. V was trimmed by 3 bases and J by 4 bases, leaving 13 bases between them. CDR3 length equals 15 residues. This chain's CDR3 is CASSLLQDLYNEQFF. CDR3 DNA sequence: TGTGCCAGCAGCTTGTTGCAGGACTTGTACAATGAGCAGTTCTTC.

V and J are TRBV20-1 and TRBJ2-1, with TRBD2 matching 9 bases. The CDR3 extends over 15 amino acids. The germline V gene encodes CDR1 DFQATT and CDR2 SNEGSKA (reference sequence). With V trimmed by 1 base and J by 5 bases, 6 bases remained unmatched. This CDR3 is CSARGPSGNNNEQFF. CDR3 bases: TGCAGTGCTAGAGGCCCTAGCGGGAATAACAATGAGCAGTTCTTC.

CDR3 amino acids: CAWTAPVTGELFF. CDR3 coding DNA: TGTGCCTGGACCGCCCCCGTTACCGGGGAGCTGTTTTTT. The rearrangement uses TRBV30 and TRBJ2-2; D ambiguous. CDR3 size: 13 residues. Trimming cost V 4 bases and J 5 bases, with 11 bases left between them. Germline V CDR1 and CDR2: GTSNPN, SVGIG (reference sequence). Looking up the rest from reference TRBV30 and TRBJ2-2 gives the full variable domain: SQTIHQWPATLVQPVGSPLSLECTVEGTSNPNLYWYRQAAGRGLQLLFYSVGIGQISSEVPQNLSASRPQDRQFILSSKKLLLSDSGFYLCAWTAPVTGELFFGEGSRLTVL.

The chain couples TRBV7-3 to TRBJ2-1; 9 bases map to TRBD2. This CDR3 comprises 14 residues. The V gene's germline CDR1 is SGHTA and CDR2 FQGTGA. J lost 9 bases, V lost 3 bases, and 6 bases had no gene match. The CDR3 spells CASSLRRGGGEQFF. DNA for the CDR3: TGTGCCAGCAGCTTGAGGCGGGGGGGAGGTGAGCAGTTCTTC.

The chain links TRBV6-2 or TRBV6-3 to TRBJ2-1, with 7 bases that match TRBD2. Germline loops: CDR1 MNHEY, CDR2 SVGEGT. The V segment lost 1 base and the J segment 6 bases; nucleotides outside the gene matches: 3. This CDR3 is 14 amino acids long. The CDR3 DNA follows: TGTGCCAGCAGTTACTTGGCTAGCGGCAATGAGCAGTTCTTC. It translates to CASSYLASGNEQFF.

V usage is TRBV9 and J usage is TRBJ2-2, with 15 bases that match TRBD2. V shed 4 bases and J 5 bases; nucleotides not matched to a gene: 12. The CDR3 has 19 amino acids. Per the germline V gene, CDR1 is SGDLS and CDR2 is YYNGEE. As DNA, the CDR3 is TGTGCCAGCAGCCCAAACCGTGGGACTAGCGGGGGGTTTACCGGGGAGCTGTTTTTT. Protein: CASSPNRGTSGGFTGELFF. Variable domain in full (rest from reference TRBV9 and TRBJ2-2): DSGVTQTPKHLITATGQRVTLRCSPRSGDLSVYWYQQSLDQGLQFLIQYYNGEERAKGNILERFSAQQFPDLHSELNLSSLELGDSALYFCASSPNRGTSGGFTGELFFGEGSRLTVL.

V and J are TRBV20-1 and TRBJ1-1; possibly TRBD1 for D (5 bases). The CDR3 spans 13 residues. V was cut by 5 bases and J by 4 bases, with 14 bases left in between. Germline lookup yields CDR1 DFQATT and CDR2 SNEGSKA (reference sequence). CDR3 protein: CSAHRQGSTEAFF. CDR3 DNA: TGCAGTGCTCACCGGCAGGGAAGCACTGAAGCTTTCTTT.

The J gene is TRBJ2-5, the V gene TRBV20-1; D perhaps matches TRBD1 (5 bases). Between the trimmed V and J ends, which lost 3 bases and 1 base, there was a span of 15 bases. Germline V gives CDR1 DFQATT, CDR2 SNEGSKA (reference sequence). The CDR3 extends over 15 amino acids. The CDR3 nucleotides read TGCAGTGCTAGTAACCCCCAGGACATCCAAGAGACCCAGTACTTC. Its translation: CSASNPQDIQETQYF.